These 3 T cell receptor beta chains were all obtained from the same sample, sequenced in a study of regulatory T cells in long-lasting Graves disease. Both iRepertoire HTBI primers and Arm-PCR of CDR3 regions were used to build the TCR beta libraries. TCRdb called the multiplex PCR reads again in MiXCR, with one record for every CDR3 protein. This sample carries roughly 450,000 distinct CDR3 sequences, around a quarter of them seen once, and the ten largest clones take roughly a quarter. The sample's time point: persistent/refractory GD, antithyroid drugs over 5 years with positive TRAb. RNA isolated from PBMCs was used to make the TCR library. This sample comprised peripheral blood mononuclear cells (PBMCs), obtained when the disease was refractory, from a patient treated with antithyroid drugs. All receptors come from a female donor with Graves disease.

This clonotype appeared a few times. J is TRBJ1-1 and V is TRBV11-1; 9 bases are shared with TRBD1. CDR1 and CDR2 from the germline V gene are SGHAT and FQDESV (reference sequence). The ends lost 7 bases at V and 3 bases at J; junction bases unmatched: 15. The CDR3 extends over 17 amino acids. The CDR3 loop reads CASTPKRTGAEYTEAFF. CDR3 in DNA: TGTGCCAGCACCCCCAAAAGGACAGGGGCCGAATACACTGAAGCTTTCTTT.

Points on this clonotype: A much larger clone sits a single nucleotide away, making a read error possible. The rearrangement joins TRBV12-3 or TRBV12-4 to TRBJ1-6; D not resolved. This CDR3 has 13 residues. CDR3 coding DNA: TGTGCCTGCAGTTTAATGCGAAATTCACCCCTCCACTTT. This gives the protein CACSLMRNSPLHF.

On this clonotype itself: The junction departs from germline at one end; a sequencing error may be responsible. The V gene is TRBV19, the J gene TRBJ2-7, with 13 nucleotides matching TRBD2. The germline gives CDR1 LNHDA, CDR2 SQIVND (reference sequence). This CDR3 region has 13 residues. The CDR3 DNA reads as TGTGCCAGCCACCCCGGGACTAGCGGGAATTGGGACTTC. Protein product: CASHPGTSGNWDF. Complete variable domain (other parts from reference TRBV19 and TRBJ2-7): DGGITQSPKYLFRKEGQNVTLSCEQNLNHDAMYWYRQDPGQGLRLIYYSQIVNDFQKGDIAEGYSVSREKKESFPLTVTSAQKNPTAFYLCASHPGTSGNWDFGPGTRLTVT.